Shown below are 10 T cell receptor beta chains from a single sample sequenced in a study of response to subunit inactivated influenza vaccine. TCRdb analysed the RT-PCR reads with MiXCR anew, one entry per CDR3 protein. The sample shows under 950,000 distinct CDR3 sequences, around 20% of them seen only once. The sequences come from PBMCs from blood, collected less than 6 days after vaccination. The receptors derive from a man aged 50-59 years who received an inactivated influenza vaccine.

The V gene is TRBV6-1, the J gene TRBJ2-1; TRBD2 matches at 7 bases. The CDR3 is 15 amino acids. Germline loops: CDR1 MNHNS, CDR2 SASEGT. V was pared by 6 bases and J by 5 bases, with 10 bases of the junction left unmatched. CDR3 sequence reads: CASRLGTIDNNEQFF. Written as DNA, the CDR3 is TGTGCCAGCAGATTGGGGACTATCGACAACAATGAGCAGTTCTTC.

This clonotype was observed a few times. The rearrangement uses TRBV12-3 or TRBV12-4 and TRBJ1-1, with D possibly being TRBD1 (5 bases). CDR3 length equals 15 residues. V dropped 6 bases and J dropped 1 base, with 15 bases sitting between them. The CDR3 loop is CASSFGRTQNTEAFF. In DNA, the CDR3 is TGTGCCAGCAGCTTCGGTCGGACACAGAACACTGAAGCTTTCTTT.

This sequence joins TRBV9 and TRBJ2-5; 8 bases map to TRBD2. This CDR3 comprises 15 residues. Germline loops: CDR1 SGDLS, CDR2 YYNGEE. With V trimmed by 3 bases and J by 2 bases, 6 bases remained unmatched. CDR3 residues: CASSDLAGPQETQYF. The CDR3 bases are TGTGCCAGCAGCGACCTAGCGGGTCCTCAAGAGACCCAGTACTTC.

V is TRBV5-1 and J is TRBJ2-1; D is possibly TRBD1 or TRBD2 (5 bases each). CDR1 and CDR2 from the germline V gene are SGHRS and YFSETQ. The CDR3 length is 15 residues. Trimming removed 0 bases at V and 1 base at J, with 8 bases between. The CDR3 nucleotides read TGCGCCAGCAGCTTGGTGGGGGAATCCTACAATGAGCAGTTCTTC. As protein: CASSLVGESYNEQFF.

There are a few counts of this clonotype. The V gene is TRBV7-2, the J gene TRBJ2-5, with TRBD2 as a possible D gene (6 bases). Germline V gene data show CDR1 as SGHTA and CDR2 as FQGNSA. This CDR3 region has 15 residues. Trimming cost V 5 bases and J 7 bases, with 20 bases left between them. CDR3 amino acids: CASSPAGGLPVTQYF. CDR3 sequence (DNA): TGTGCCAGCAGCCCGGCCGGGGGACTCCCGGTGACCCAGTACTTC. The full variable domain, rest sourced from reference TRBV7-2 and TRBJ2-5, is GAGVSQSPSNKVTEKGKDVELRCDPISGHTALYWYRQSLGQGLEFLIYFQGNSAPDKSGLPSDRFSAERTGGSVSTLTIQRTQQEDSAVYLCASSPAGGLPVTQYFGPGTRLLVL.

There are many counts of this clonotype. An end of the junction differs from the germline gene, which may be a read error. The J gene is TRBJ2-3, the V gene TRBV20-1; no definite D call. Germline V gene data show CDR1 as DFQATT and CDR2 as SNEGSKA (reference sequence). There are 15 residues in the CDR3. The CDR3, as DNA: TGCAGTGCTGGAGAATTAGAGGACAGCACAGATACGCAGTATTTT. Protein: CSAGELEDSTDTQYF.

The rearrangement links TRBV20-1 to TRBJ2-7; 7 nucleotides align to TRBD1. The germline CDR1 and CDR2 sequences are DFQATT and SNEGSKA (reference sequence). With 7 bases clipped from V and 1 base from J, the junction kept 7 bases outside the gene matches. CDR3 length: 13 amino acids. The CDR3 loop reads CSGEGARSYEQYF. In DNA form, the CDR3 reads TGCAGTGGAGAGGGGGCAAGATCCTACGAGCAGTACTTC.

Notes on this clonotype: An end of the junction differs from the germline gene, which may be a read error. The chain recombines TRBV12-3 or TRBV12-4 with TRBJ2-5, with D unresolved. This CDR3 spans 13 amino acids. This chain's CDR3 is CASSLAGWTSLNF. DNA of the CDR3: TGTGCCAGCAGTTTAGCGGGGTGGACCTCCCTGAACTTC.

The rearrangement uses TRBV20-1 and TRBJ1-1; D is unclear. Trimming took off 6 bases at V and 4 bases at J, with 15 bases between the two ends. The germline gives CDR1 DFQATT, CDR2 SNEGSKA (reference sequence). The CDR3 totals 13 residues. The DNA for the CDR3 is TGCAGTGCCGCGGAAAGGCCGCCCACTGAAGCTTTCTTT. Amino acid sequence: CSAAERPPTEAFF.

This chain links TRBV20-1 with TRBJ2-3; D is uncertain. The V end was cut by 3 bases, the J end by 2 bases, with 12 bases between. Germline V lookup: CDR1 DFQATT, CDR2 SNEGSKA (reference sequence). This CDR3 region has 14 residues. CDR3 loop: CSASRLDFTDTQYF. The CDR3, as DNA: TGCAGTGCTAGTCGTCTAGACTTCACAGATACGCAGTATTTT.